This T cell receptor (beta chain) was retrieved from a study of control samples from healthy donors and cancer patients. Profiling relied on immunoSEQ multiplex PCR, and the TCRdb table lists in-frame clones only, not all of them. The table records roughly 220,000 clones, roughly 94% of them present only once. The V gene end was trimmed by 2 bases and the J gene end by 7 bases; junction bases not matched to a gene: 4. Germline V gives CDR1 KGHSH, CDR2 LQKENI. The CDR3 length is 14 residues. This clonotype was sampled from a man aged 50 to 60 in good health. The chain has TRBV18 and TRBJ1-5; 8 nucleotides agree with TRBD1. Source material: blood. The CDR3 protein is CASSPDRGGQPQHF. DNA of the CDR3: TGTGCCAGCTCACCAGACAGGGGAGGCCAGCCCCAGCATTTT.